Here is one T cell receptor (beta chain) with its context. The sample belongs to a study of blood T cell repertoires in COVID-19. In the study overall: The origin of the acute and convalescent COVID-19 samples was the United States, Italy and Spain. T cells, B-cell-depleted T cells, or PBMCs provided the cDNA or gDNA that served as material.

Under the authors' procedure: By means of reference gene primer amplification, nucleated cell counts were estimated. Assay: immunoSEQ multiplex PCR; the TCRdb copy retains only in-frame clones and omits some. D and trimming come from the DNA, and the V and J calls and clone size come from that table. Here the sample spans about 44,000 clones, over 80% being singletons. This clonotype originated in a human donor in a cohort sampled during active COVID-19. Sequenced: peripheral blood.

CDR3 sequence reads: CASRDDSNYGYTF. The CDR3 coding sequence is TGTGCCAGCAGGGATGACAGTAACTATGGCTACACCTTC. The chain has TRBV2 and TRBJ1-2; D might be TRBD1 (5 bases). CDR3 size: 13 residues. Germline-derived CDR1 and CDR2 are SNHLY and FYNNEI. With 6 bases removed from V and 1 base from J, the gap between germline ends came to 9 bases.